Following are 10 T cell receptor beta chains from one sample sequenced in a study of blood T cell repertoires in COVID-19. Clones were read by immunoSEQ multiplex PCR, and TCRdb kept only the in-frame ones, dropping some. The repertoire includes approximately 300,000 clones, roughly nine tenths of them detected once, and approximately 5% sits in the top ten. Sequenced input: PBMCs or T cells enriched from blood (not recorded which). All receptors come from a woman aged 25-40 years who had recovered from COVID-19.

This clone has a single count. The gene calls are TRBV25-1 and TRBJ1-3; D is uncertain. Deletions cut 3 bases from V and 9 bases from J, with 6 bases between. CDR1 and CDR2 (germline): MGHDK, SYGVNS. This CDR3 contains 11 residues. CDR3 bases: TGTGCCAGCAGTGAGAGCGCCACCATATATTTT. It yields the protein CASSESATIYF.

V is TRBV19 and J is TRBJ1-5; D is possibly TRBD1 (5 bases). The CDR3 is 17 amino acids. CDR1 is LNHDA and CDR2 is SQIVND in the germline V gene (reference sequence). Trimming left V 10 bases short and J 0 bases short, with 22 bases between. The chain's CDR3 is CATTPVRGEYSNQPQHF. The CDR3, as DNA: TGTGCCACCACCCCCGTGCGGGGCGAGTATAGCAATCAGCCCCAGCATTTT.

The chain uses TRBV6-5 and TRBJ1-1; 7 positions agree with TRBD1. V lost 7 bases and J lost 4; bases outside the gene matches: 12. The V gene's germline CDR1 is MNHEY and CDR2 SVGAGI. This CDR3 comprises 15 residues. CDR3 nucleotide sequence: TGTGCCAGCACCGCGACAGGGAGACGCGGCACTGAAGCTTTCTTT. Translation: CASTATGRRGTEAFF.

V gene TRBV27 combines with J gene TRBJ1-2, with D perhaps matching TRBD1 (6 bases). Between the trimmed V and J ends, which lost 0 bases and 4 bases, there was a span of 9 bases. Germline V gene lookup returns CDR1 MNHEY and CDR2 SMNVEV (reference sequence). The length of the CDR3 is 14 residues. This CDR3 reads CASSLSQGPYGYTF. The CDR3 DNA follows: TGTGCCAGCAGTTTATCCCAGGGGCCCTATGGCTACACCTTC.

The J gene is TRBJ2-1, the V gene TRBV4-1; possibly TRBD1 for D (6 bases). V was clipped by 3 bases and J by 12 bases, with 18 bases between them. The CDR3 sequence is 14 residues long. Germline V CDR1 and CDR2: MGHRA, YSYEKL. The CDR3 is CASSHPGGRGGQFF. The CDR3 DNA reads TGCGCCAGCAGCCACCCTGGGGGCCGGGGCGGGCAGTTCTTC.

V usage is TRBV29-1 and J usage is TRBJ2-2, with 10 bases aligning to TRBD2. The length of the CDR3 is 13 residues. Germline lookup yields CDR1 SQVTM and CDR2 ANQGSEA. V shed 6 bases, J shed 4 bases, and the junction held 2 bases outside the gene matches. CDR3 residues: CSVRTSGTGELFF. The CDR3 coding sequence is TGCAGCGTAAGGACTAGCGGCACCGGGGAGCTGTTTTTT.

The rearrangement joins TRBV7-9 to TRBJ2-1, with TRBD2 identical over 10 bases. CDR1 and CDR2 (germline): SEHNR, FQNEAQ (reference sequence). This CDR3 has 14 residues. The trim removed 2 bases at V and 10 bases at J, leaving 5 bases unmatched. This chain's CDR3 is CASSLQASGGEQFF. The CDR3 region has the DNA TGTGCCAGCAGCTTACAGGCTAGCGGGGGAGAGCAGTTCTTC.

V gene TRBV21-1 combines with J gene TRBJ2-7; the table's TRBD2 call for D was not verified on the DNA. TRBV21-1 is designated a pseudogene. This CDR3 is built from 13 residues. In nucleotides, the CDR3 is TGTGCCAGCAGCAAAGTCGGTGATTACGAGCAGTACTTC. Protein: CASSKVGDYEQYF.

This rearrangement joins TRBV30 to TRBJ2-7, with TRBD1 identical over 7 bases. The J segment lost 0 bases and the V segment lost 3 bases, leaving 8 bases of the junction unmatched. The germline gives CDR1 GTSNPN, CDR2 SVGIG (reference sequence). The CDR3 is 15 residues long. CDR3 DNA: TGTGCCTGGAGAGAGGGAACAGGGGTCTCCTACGAGCAGTACTTC. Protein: CAWREGTGVSYEQYF.

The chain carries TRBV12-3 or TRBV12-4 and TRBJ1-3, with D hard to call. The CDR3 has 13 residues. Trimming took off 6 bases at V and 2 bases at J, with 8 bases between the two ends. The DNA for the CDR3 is TGTGCCAGCAGCCTCCTTACTGGAAACACCATATATTTT. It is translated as CASSLLTGNTIYF.